This T cell receptor (beta chain) was profiled in a study of T cells after yellow fever vaccination. Study findings and constraints: Repertoires obtained by FACS sorting could include abundant clonotypes that entered as contaminants from the bulk population. Most clones from primary vaccination resurfaced after the booster (approximately 97% CD4, approximately 88% CD8). Although most clonotypes did not, a small share appeared in both CD4 and CD8 compartments.

With respect to this clonotype: Its antigen is currently unknown.

CDR3 length: 16 residues. The germline gives CDR1 LNHDA, CDR2 SQIVND (reference sequence). V lost 3 bases, J lost 10 bases, and 22 bases lay in between. The 5'RACE template-switching step produced TCR cDNA and added a universal primer site and UMIs. TCRdb fed the 5' RACE reads into MiXCR, producing one record per CDR3 protein. Here the sample spans about 360,000 distinct CDR3 sequences, over 5% being singletons. This sequence joins TRBV19 and TRBJ2-1, with D hard to call. The clonotype comes from a man between 25 and 39 years old who received the YFV17D yellow fever vaccine. The specimen comprised PBMCs, sampled 5 days after the yellow fever booster vaccination. CDR3 loop: CASSIPAQLLSQEQFF. CDR3 nucleotide sequence: TGTGCCAGTAGTATCCCCGCCCAGTTACTGTCTCAGGAGCAGTTCTTC.